One and the same sample provided the 8 T cell receptor beta chains below, sequenced in a study of CD8+ T cells in alopecia areata. After isolation, RNA underwent reverse transcription to generate cDNA as the sequencing template. TCRdb's copy holds only in-frame clones and misses some; the assay was immunoSEQ multiplex PCR. This sample carries fewer than 200,000 clones, around 60% of them seen once, and the ten largest clones take about 15%. Sequencing was performed on CD4+ T cells sorted from blood, taken at week 0. The receptor source for this set is a human donor with alopecia areata.

CDR3 nucleotide sequence: TGTGCCAGCAGTGTGAACCTCGGGACGGACACTGAAGCTTTCTTT. It specifies CASSVNLGTDTEAFF. This chain uses TRBV7-8 with TRBJ1-1; D perhaps matches TRBD1 (5 bases). This CDR3 contains 15 residues. CDR1 and CDR2 (germline): SGHVS, FQNEAQ. Trimming shortened V by 6 bases and J by 3 bases, and 17 bases separated the two germline ends. The variable domain in full, with the rest retrieved from reference TRBV7-8 and TRBJ1-1, is GAGVSQSPRYKVAKRGQDVALRCDPISGHVSLFWYQQALGQGPEFLTYFQNEAQLDKSGLPSDRFFAERPEGSVSTLKIQRTQQEDSAVYLCASSVNLGTDTEAFFGQGTRLTVV.

The V call is TRBV29-1, the J call TRBJ2-5, with TRBD1 identical over 7 bases. In germline, CDR1 is SQVTM, CDR2 ANQGSEA. The CDR3 is made up of 13 amino acids. After removal of 4 bases from V and 2 bases from J, the junction contained 4 bases not matched to a gene. The CDR3 loop is CSVGTGPQETQYF. The CDR3 DNA reads TGCAGCGTTGGGACAGGACCACAAGAGACCCAGTACTTC.

This clone has just a few counts. The CDR3 sequence: CSVRTSGGIMGGTDTQYF. Here the CDR3 DNA reads TGCAGCGTCCGAACTAGCGGGGGCATCATGGGGGGCACAGATACGCAGTATTTT. V is TRBV29-1 and J is TRBJ2-3, with 11 nucleotides matching TRBD2. J gave up 1 base and V 6 bases, and 15 bases lay outside the gene matches. The CDR3 runs to 18 residues. CDR1 is SQVTM, CDR2 ANQGSEA, per germline.

This chain joins TRBV18 and TRBJ1-1, with 9 bases aligning to TRBD1. The length of the CDR3 is 15 residues. V trimming: 5 bases; J trimming: 3 bases; junction bases outside the gene matches: 7. CDR1 and CDR2 from the germline V gene are KGHSH and LQKENI. In DNA, the CDR3 is TGTGCCAGCTCATCGCGGACAGGGGTGGACACTGAAGCTTTCTTT. This codes for CASSSRTGVDTEAFF.

The chain is built from TRBV5-1 and TRBJ2-6; 7 nucleotides line up with TRBD1. Germline lookup yields CDR1 SGHRS and CDR2 YFSETQ. Trimming at V came to 4 bases and at J to 2 bases, leaving 3 bases not matched to a gene. The CDR3 loop spans 15 amino acids. The CDR3: CASSDDRAGANVLTF. DNA of the CDR3: TGCGCCAGCAGCGATGACAGGGCTGGGGCCAACGTCCTGACTTTC.

The chain carries TRBV4-1 and TRBJ2-5, with TRBD2 as a possible D gene (6 bases). Germline V gene sequence: CDR1 MGHRA, CDR2 YSYEKL. The CDR3 loop spans 15 amino acids. V dropped 1 base and J dropped 2 bases, with 11 bases sitting between them. This CDR3 reads CASSQGVAVQETQYF. The CDR3 nucleotides are TGCGCCAGCAGCCAAGGGGTAGCGGTACAAGAGACCCAGTACTTC.

This clone came up many times. The chain employs TRBV5-6 and TRBJ2-6; 7 bases line up with TRBD1. CDR3 length equals 16 residues. From germline, CDR1 is SGHDT and CDR2 YYEEEE. The V and J ends lost 1 base and 0 bases, in that order; junction bases with no gene match: 1. The CDR3 loop reads CASSLWTGSGANVLTF. CDR3 bases: TGTGCCAGCAGCTTGTGGACAGGCTCTGGGGCCAACGTCCTGACTTTC. Filled out from reference TRBV5-6 and TRBJ2-6, the complete variable domain reads DAGVTQSPTHLIKTRGQQVTLRCSPKSGHDTVSWYQQALGQGPQFIFQYYEEEERQRGNFPDRFSGHQFPNYSSELNVNALLLGDSALYLCASSLWTGSGANVLTFGAGSRLTVL.

The J gene is TRBJ2-6, the V gene TRBV5-1; D is undetermined. This CDR3 is 15 amino acids long. CDR1 SGHRS and CDR2 YFSETQ come from the germline V gene. V lost 1 base, J lost 1 base, and 6 bases lay in between. Written as DNA, the CDR3 is TGCGCCAGCAGCTTGATGGAATCTGGGGCCAACGTCCTGACTTTC. This sequence encodes CASSLMESGANVLTF.